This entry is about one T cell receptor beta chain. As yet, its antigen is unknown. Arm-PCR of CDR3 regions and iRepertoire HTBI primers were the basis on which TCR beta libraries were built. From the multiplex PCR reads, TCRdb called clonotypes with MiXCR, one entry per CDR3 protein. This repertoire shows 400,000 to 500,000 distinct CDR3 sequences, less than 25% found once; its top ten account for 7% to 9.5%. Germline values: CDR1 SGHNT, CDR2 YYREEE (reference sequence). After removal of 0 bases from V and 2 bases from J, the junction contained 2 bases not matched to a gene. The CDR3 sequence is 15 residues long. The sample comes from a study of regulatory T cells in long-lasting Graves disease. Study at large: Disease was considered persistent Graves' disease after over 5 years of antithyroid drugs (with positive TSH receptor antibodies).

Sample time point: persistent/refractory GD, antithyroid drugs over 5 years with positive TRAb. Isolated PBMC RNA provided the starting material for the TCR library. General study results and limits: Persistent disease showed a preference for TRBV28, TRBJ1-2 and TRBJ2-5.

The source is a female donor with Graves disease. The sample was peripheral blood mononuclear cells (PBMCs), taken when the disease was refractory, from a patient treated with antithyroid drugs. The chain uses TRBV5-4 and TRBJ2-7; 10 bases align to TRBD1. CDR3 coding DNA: TGTGCCAGCAGCTTGGTGACAGGGGGCGCCTACGAGCAGTACTTC. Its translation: CASSLVTGGAYEQYF.